The T cell receptor (beta chain) described here comes from a study of blood T cell repertoires in COVID-19. Whole-study context: Spain, Italy and the United States supplied samples that represented acute and convalescent COVID-19. Sources were T cells, B-cell-depleted T cells, or PBMCs; the material itself was cDNA or gDNA.

In the original analysis: Amplified reference gene primers provided the basis for estimating nucleated cell counts. Only in-frame clones appear in the TCRdb table, and some are missing; sequencing was by immunoSEQ multiplex PCR. V and J calls and clone size come straight from that table; D and trimming were deduced from the DNA. The sample contains 85,000 to 100,000 clones, more than 75% of which appear only once. The CDR3 loop spans 15 amino acids. Germline V gene sequence: CDR1 LGHDT, CDR2 YNNKEL (reference sequence). Trimming shortened V by 4 bases and J by 5 bases, and 15 bases separated the two germline ends.

This TCR was sampled from a human donor in a cohort sampled during active COVID-19. The V gene is TRBV3-1 (or the pseudogene TRBV3-2), the J gene TRBJ1-5; weak D call: TRBD1 (5 bases). Sequencing was performed on peripheral blood. This CDR3 is CASSPGHLSDQPQHF. The DNA of the CDR3 is TGTGCCAGCAGCCCCGGACATTTATCCGATCAGCCCCAGCATTTT.